The subject of this entry is one T cell receptor (beta chain). As yet, its antigen is unknown. The CDR3 runs to 15 residues. Germline CDR1 and CDR2: MNHNY and SVGAGI (reference sequence). Trimming removed 5 bases at V and 1 base at J, with 14 bases between. Blood was drawn at the time of colonoscopy. The data stem from a study of pediatric ulcerative colitis. General observations from the study: Repertoires came from total lymphocyte DNA, so rare subsets like regulatory T cells may be missed.

Each sample received Survey-level depth of up to 500,000 reads. Assay: immunoSEQ multiplex PCR; the TCRdb copy retains only in-frame clones and omits some. The repertoire holds tens of thousands of clones, roughly four fifths seen once, with approximately 4% in the top ten. The V and J genes are TRBV6-6 and TRBJ1-1; perhaps TRBD1 as D (5 bases). The sequence came from a boy aged 5-17 years with severe ulcerative colitis. The specimen was blood. The CDR3 DNA sequence: TGTGCCAGCAGTCAGACGAAAAGGGGGAACACTGAAGCTTTCTTT. This codes for CASSQTKRGNTEAFF.